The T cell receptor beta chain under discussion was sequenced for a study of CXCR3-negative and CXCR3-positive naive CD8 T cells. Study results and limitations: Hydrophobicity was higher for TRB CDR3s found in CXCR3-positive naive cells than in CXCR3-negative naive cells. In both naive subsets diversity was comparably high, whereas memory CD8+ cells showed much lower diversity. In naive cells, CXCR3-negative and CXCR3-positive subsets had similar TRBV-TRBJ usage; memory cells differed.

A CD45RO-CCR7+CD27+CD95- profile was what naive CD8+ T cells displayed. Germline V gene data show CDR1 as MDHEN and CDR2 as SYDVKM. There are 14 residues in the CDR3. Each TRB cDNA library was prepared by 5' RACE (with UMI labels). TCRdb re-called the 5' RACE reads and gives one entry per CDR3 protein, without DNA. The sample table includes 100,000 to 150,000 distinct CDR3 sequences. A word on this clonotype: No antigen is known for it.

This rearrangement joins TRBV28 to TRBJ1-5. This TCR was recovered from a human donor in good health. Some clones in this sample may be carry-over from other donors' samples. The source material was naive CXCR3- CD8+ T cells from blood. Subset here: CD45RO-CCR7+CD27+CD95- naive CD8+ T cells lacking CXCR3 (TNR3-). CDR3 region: CASNTLYGNQPQHF.